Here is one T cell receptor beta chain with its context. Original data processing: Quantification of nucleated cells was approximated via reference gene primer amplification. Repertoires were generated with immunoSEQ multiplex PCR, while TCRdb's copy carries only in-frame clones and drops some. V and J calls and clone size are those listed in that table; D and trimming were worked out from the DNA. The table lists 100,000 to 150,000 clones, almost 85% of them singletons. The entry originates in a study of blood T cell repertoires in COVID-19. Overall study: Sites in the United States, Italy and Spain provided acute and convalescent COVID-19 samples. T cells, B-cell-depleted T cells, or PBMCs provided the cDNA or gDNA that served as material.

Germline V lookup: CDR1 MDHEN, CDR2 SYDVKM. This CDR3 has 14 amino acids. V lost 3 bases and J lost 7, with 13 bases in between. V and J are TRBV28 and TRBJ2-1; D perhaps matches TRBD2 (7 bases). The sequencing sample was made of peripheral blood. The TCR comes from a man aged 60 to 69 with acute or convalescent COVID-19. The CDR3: CASSFPGRGNEQFF. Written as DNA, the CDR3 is TGTGCCAGCAGTTTCCCGGGGAGGGGGAATGAGCAGTTCTTC.